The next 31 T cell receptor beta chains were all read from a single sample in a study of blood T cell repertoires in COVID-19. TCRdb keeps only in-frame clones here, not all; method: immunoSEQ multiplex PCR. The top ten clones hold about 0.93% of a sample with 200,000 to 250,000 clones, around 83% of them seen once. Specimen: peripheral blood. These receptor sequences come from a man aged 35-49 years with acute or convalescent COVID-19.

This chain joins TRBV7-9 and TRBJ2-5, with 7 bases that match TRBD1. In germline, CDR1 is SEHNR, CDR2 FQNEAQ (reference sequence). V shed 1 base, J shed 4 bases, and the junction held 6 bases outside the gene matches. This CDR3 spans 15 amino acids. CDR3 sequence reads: CASSLGQGELETQYF. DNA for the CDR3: TGTGCCAGCAGCTTAGGGCAGGGGGAGTTAGAGACCCAGTACTTC. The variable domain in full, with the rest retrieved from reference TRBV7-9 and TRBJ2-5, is DTGVSQNPRHKITKRGQNVTFRCDPISEHNRLYWYRQTLGQGPEFLTYFQNEAQLEKSRLLSDRFSAERPKGSFSTLEIQRTEQGDSAMYLCASSLGQGELETQYFGPGTRLLVL.

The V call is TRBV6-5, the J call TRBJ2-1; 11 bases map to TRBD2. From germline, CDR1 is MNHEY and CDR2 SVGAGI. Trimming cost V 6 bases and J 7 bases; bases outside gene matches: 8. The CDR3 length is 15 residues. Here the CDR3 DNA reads TGTGCCAGCAGGTTTAGCGGGGGGGCCTCAAATGAGCAGTTCTTC. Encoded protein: CASRFSGGASNEQFF.

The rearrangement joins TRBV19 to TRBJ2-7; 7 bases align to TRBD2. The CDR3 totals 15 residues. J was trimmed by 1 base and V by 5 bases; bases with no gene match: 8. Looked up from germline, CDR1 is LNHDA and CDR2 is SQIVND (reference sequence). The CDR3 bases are TGTGCCAGTAGTGGGGCGGCGGGGGTATCCTACGAGCAGTACTTC. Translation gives CASSGAAGVSYEQYF.

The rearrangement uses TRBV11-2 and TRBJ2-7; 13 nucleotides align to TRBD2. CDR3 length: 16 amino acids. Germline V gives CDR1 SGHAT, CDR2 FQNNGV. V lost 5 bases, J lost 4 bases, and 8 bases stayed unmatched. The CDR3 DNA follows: TGTGCCAGCAGCAACCGGACTAGCGGGGGTTCATACGAGCAGTACTTC. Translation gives CASSNRTSGGSYEQYF. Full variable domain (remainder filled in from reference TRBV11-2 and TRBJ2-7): EAGVAQSPRYKIIEKRQSVAFWCNPISGHATLYWYQQILGQGPKLLIQFQNNGVVDDSQLPKDRFSAERLKGVDSTLKIQPAKLEDSAVYLCASSNRTSGGSYEQYFGPGTRLTVT.

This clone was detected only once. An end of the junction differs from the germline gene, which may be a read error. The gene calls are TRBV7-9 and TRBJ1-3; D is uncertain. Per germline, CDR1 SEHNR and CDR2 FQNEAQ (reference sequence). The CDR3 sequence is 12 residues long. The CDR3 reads CASSLGTSPADF. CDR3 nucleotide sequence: TGTGCCAGCAGCTTAGGAACGTCGCCGGCGGATTTT.

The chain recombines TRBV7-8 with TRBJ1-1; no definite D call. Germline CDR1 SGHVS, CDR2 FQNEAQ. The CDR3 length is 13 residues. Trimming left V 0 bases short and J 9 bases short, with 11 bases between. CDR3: CASSLAGETKAFF. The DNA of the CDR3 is TGTGCCAGCAGCTTAGCGGGAGAGACGAAAGCTTTCTTT.

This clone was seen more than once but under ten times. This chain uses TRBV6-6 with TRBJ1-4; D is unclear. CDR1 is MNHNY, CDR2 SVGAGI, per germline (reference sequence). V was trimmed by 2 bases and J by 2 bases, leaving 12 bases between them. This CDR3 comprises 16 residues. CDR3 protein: CASSYAGFGTNEKLFF. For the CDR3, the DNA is TGTGCCAGCAGTTACGCGGGGTTTGGCACTAATGAAAAACTGTTTTTT.

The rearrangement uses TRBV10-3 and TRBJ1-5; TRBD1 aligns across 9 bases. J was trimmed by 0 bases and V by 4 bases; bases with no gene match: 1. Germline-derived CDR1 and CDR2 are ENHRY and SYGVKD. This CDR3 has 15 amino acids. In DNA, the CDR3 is TGTGCCATCAGTGGACAGGGGGATAGCAATCAGCCCCAGCATTTT. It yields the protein CAISGQGDSNQPQHF.

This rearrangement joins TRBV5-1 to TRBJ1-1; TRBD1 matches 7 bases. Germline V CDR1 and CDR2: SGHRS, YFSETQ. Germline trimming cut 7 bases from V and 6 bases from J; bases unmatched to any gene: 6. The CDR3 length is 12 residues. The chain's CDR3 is CASGVQGAEAFF. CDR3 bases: TGCGCCAGCGGGGTCCAGGGGGCTGAAGCTTTCTTT.

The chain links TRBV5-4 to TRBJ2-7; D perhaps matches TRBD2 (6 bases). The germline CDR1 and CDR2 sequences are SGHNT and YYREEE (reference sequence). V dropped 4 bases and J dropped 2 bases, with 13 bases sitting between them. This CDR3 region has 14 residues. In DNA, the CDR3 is TGTGCCAGCAGCCAGGGACTCCTTGCCTACGAGCAGTACTTC. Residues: CASSQGLLAYEQYF.

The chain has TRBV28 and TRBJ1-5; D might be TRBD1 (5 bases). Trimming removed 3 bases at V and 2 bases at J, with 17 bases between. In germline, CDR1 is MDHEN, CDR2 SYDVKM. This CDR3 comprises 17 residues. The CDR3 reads CASSLGRGWGGNQPQHF. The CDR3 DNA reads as TGTGCCAGCAGTTTGGGTCGGGGATGGGGGGGCAATCAGCCCCAGCATTTT.

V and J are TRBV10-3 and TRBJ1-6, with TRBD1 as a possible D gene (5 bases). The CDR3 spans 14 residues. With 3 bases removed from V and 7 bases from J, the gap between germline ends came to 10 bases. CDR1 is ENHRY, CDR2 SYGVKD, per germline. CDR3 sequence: CAISEEQANSPLHF. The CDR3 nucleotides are TGTGCCATCAGTGAAGAACAGGCCAATTCACCCCTCCACTTT.

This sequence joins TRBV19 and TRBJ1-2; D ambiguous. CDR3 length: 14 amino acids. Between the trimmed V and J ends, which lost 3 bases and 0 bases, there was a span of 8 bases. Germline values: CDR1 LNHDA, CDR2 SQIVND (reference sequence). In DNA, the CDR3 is TGTGCCAGTAGTATCGGGAACGCTAACTATGGCTACACCTTC. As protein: CASSIGNANYGYTF.

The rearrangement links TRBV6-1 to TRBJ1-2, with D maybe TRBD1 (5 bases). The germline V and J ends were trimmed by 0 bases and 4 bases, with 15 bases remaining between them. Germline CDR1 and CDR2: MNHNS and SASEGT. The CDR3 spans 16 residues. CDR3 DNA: TGTGCCAGCAGTGAAGCAACCCAGGGTATCACCTATGGCTACACCTTC. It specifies CASSEATQGITYGYTF.

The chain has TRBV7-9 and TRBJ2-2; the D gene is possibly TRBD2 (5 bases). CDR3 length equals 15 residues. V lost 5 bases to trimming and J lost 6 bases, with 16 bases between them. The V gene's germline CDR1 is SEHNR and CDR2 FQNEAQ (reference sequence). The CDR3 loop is CASSHTSMVSGELFF. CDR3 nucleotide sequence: TGTGCCAGCAGCCACACTAGTATGGTTTCCGGGGAGCTGTTTTTT.

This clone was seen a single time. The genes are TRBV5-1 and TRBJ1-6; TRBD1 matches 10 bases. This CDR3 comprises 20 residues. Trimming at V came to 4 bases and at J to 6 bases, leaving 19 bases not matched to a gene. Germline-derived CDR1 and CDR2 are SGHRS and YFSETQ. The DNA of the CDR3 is TGCGCCAGCAGCCTGGCCGCCTTTAGCAACCGGGACAGGGGTAATTCACCCCTCCACTTT. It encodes CASSLAAFSNRDRGNSPLHF. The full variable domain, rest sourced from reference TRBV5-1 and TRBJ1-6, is KAGVTQTPRYLIKTRGQQVTLSCSPISGHRSVSWYQQTPGQGLQFLFEYFSETQRNKGNFPGRFSGRQFSNSRSEMNVSTLELGDSALYLCASSLAAFSNRDRGNSPLHFGNGTRLTVT.

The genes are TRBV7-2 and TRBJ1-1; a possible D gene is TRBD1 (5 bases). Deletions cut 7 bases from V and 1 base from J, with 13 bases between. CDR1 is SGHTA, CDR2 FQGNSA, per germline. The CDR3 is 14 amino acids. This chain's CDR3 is CASTPARANTEAFF. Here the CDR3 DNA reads TGTGCCAGCACTCCGGCCAGGGCGAACACTGAAGCTTTCTTT.

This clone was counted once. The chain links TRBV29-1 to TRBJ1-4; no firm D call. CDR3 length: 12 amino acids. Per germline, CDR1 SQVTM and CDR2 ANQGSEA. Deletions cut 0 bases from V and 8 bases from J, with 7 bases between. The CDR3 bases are TGCAGCGTTGAAGATAATTCGGAAAAACTGTTTTTT. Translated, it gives CSVEDNSEKLFF. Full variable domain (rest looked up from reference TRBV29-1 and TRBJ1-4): SAVISQKPSRDICQRGTSLTIQCQVDSQVTMMFWYRQQPGQSLTLIATANQGSEATYESGFVIDKFPISRPNLTFSTLTVSNMSPEDSSIYLCSVEDNSEKLFFGSGTQLSVL.

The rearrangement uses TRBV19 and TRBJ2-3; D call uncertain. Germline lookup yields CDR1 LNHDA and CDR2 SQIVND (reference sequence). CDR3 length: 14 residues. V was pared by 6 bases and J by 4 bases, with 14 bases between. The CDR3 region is CASSFTSAADTQYF. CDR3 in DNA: TGTGCCAGTAGCTTCACTTCCGCGGCAGATACGCAGTATTTT.

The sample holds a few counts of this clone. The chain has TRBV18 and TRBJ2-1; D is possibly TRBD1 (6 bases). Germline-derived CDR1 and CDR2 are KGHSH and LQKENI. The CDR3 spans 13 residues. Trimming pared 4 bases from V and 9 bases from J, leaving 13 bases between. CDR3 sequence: CASSQTGRVEQFF. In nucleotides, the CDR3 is TGTGCCAGCTCACAGACAGGCCGGGTTGAGCAGTTCTTC.

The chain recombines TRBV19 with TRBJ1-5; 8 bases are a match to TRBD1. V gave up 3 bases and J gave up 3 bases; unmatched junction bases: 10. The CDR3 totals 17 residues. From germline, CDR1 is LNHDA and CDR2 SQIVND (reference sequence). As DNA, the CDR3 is TGTGCCAGTAGTATCGGCGACAGGGGAGTCCCCAATCAGCCCCAGCATTTT. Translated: CASSIGDRGVPNQPQHF.

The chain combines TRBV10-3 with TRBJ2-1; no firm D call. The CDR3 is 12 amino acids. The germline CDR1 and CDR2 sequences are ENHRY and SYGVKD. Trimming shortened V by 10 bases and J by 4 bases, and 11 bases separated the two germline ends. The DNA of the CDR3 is TGTGCCACAGAGACTTGGTACAATGAGCAGTTCTTC. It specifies CATETWYNEQFF.

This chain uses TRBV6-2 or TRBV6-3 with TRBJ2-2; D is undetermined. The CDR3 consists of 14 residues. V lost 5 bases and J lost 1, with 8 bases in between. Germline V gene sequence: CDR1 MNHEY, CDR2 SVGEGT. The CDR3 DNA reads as TGTGCCAGCAGTACAGACAAGAACACCGGGGAGCTGTTTTTT. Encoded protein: CASSTDKNTGELFF.

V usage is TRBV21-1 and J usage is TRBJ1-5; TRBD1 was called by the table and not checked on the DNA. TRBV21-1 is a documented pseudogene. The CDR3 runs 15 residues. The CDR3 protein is CASSKARQYNQPQHF. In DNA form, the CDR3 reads TGTGCCAGCAGCAAAGCGAGACAGTACAATCAGCCCCAGCATTTT.

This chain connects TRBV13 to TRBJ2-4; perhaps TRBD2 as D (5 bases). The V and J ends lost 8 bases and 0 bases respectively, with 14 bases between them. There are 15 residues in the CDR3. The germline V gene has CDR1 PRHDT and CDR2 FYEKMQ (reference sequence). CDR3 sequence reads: CASLEVKVAKNIQYF. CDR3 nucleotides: TGTGCCAGCCTGGAGGTTAAGGTAGCCAAAAACATTCAGTACTTC.

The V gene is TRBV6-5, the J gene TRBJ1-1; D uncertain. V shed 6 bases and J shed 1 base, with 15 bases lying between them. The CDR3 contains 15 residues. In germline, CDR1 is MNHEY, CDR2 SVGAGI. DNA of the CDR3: TGTGCCAGCAGACCCACCGGAGGTCAGAACACTGAAGCTTTCTTT. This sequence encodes CASRPTGGQNTEAFF.

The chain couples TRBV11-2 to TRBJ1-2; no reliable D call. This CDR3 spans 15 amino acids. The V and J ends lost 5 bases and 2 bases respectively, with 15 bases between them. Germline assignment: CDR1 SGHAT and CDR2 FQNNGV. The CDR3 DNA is TGTGCCAGCAGCGCACGCGACAACCCGAACTATGGCTACACCTTC. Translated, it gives CASSARDNPNYGYTF. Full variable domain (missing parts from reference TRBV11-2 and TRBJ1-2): EAGVAQSPRYKIIEKRQSVAFWCNPISGHATLYWYQQILGQGPKLLIQFQNNGVVDDSQLPKDRFSAERLKGVDSTLKIQPAKLEDSAVYLCASSARDNPNYGYTFGSGTRLTVV.

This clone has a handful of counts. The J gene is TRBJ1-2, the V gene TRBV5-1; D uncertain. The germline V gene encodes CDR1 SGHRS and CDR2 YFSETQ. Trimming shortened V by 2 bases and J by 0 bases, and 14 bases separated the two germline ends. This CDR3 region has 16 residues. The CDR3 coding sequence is TGCGCCAGCAGCTTAGACCCAGGCGCGACTAACTATGGCTACACCTTC. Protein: CASSLDPGATNYGYTF.

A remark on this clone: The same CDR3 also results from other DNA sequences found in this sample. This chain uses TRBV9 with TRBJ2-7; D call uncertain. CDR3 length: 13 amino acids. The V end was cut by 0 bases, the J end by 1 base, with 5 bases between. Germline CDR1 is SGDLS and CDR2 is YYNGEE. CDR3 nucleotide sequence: TGTGCCAGCAGCGTAGGCGTTTCCTACGAGCAGTACTTC. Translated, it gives CASSVGVSYEQYF.

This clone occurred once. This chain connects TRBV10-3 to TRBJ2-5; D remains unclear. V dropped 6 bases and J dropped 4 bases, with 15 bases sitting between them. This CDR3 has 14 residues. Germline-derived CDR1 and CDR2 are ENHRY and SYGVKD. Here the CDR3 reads CAISSGSNGETQYF. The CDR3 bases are TGTGCCATCAGCTCCGGGTCCAACGGAGAGACCCAGTACTTC.

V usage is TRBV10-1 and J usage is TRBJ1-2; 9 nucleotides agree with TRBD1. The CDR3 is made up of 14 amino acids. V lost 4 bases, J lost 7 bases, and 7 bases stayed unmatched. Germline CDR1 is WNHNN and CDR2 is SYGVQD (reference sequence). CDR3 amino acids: CASSAQGAMGGYTF. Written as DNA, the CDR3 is TGCGCCAGCAGTGCACAGGGGGCAATGGGTGGCTACACCTTC.